This T cell receptor (beta chain) emerged from a study of Ad26.COV2.S vaccination and SARS-CoV-2 variants. Study summary: Within the COV1001 Ad26.COV2.S trial arm, the donor was enrolled. Study-wide results and caveats: Post-vaccination breadth of spike-specific CD8+ and CD4+ T cell responses was reportedly substantial.

Treatment here: roughly 18 received Ad26.COV2.S at low or high dose, single or two shots; about 5 received placebo; per-sample allocation not given. Sampling happened 63 days after the first vaccine or placebo injection. In Boston, the donor was an adult between 18-55 years of age. Concerning this clone itself: Its cognate antigen is unknown.

Germline V gene lookup returns CDR1 LNHDA and CDR2 SQIVND (reference sequence). Trimming removed 5 bases from V and 0 bases from J, with 14 bases in between. The CDR3 consists of 17 residues. Using immunoSEQ multiplex PCR, the repertoire was profiled, and TCRdb retains in-frame clones only, with some absent. The table has over 300,000 clones, approximately 83% seen once; the top ten hold roughly 7.4%. The chain joins TRBV19 to TRBJ1-6, with D possibly being TRBD1 (5 bases). Sequenced material: peripheral blood, taken in a trial of Ad26.COV2.S vaccine versus placebo. The sequence derives from a person aged 18-65 years who received the Ad26.COV2.S COVID-19 vaccine or a placebo. CDR3 nucleotides: TGTGCCAGTAGTGGGGGACGCTCGAGCTCCTATAATTCACCCCTCCACTTT. This gives the protein CASSGGRSSSYNSPLHF.